Shown below are 14 T cell receptor beta chains from a single sample sequenced in a study of cytomegalovirus exposure and HLA in healthy donors. PCR used 60 Vbeta primers and 13 Jbeta primers. Libraries were prepared by immunoSEQ multiplex PCR; TCRdb keeps only in-frame clonotypes and omits some of them. The sample has 200,000 or so clones, roughly 80% seen once; the top ten hold about 2.5%. Material for sequencing was PBMCs. Receptor source: a woman aged 40 to 50 in good health and CMV-seronegative.

Remarks on this clone: Germline and junction disagree at one end, which may indicate a read error. V usage is TRBV28 and J usage is TRBJ2-7; 11 nucleotides match TRBD2. Germline CDR1 reads MDHEN; CDR2 reads SYDVKM. The CDR3 spans 14 residues. The CDR3 spells CASSFGTSGYEQHF. CDR3 sequence (DNA): TGTGCCAGCAGTTTTGGGACTAGCGGCTACGAGCAGCACTTC. Full variable domain (remainder filled in from reference TRBV28 and TRBJ2-7): DVKVTQSSRYLVKRTGEKVFLECVQDMDHENMFWYRQDPGLGLRLIYFSYDVKMKEKGDIPEGYSVSREKKERFSLILESASTNQTSMYLCASSFGTSGYEQHFGPGTRLTVT.

The DNA of the CDR3 is TGTGCCAGCAGTTTCCAGGGGCCTAACTATGGCTACACCTTC. Translating it yields CASSFQGPNYGYTF. The rearrangement links TRBV6-5 to TRBJ1-2; D is possibly TRBD1 (6 bases). This CDR3 spans 14 amino acids. Looked up from germline, CDR1 is MNHEY and CDR2 is SVGAGI. V was shortened by 4 bases and J by 0 bases, with 9 bases between the two germline ends.

The rearrangement joins TRBV5-6 to TRBJ1-3; a possible D gene is TRBD1 (5 bases). Looked up from germline, CDR1 is SGHDT and CDR2 is YYEEEE. The CDR3 sequence is 17 residues long. The ends were cut back, 0 bases at V and 0 bases at J, with 13 bases in the middle. CDR3 nucleotide sequence: TGTGCCAGCAGCTTGGGAGCAGGGTCAGGCTCTGGAAACACCATATATTTT. Its protein product is CASSLGAGSGSGNTIYF. The variable domain in full, with the rest retrieved from reference TRBV5-6 and TRBJ1-3, is DAGVTQSPTHLIKTRGQQVTLRCSPKSGHDTVSWYQQALGQGPQFIFQYYEEEERQRGNFPDRFSGHQFPNYSSELNVNALLLGDSALYLCASSLGAGSGSGNTIYFGEGSWLTVV.

This chain uses TRBV5-1 with TRBJ2-3; 10 bases align to TRBD2. Trimming removed 6 bases from V and 1 base from J; junction bases left unmatched: 8. This CDR3 is built from 16 residues. Germline CDR1 is SGHRS and CDR2 is YFSETQ. The CDR3 loop reads CASTRGTSDGTDTQYF. The DNA for the CDR3 is TGCGCCAGCACCCGTGGGACTAGCGACGGCACAGATACGCAGTATTTT.

In DNA, the CDR3 is TGTGCCAGCAGTCGCGCAGACTCCGGTGGCTACACCTTC. Its protein is CASSRADSGGYTF. The V gene is TRBV6-1, the J gene TRBJ1-2; no firm D call. V lost 5 bases and J 7 bases, leaving 14 bases between the germline ends. The germline gives CDR1 MNHNS, CDR2 SASEGT. The CDR3 is made up of 13 amino acids.

V is TRBV4-3 and J is TRBJ2-5; D might be TRBD1 (5 bases). The CDR3 totals 14 residues. Germline CDR1 LGHNA, CDR2 YSLEER. V shed 0 bases and J shed 7 bases, with 12 bases lying between them. In DNA form, the CDR3 reads TGCGCCAGCAGCCAAGATGAGACAGACGGGACCCAGTACTTC. This translates into CASSQDETDGTQYF.

J is TRBJ2-6 and V is TRBV30; 8 nucleotides agree with TRBD1. CDR1 and CDR2 from the germline V gene are GTSNPN and SVGIG (reference sequence). This CDR3 is 14 amino acids long. CDR3 region: CATGGLSGANVLTF. CDR3 sequence (DNA): TGTGCAACAGGGGGATTATCGGGGGCCAACGTCCTGACTTTC.

This chain joins TRBV19 and TRBJ2-3; D is uncertain. Germline CDR1 LNHDA, CDR2 SQIVND (reference sequence). This CDR3 region has 13 residues. Trimming shortened V by 8 bases and J by 2 bases, and 11 bases separated the two germline ends. Here the CDR3 reads CASQDLYTDTQYF. The CDR3 nucleotides are TGTGCCAGTCAAGACTTATACACAGATACGCAGTATTTT.

In its sample, this clone was seen a few times. V usage is TRBV7-9 and J usage is TRBJ1-4; 8 bases are shared with TRBD1. The CDR3 is 15 residues long. V shed 5 bases, J shed 4 bases, and the junction held 6 bases outside the gene matches. Germline CDR1 and CDR2: SEHNR and FQNEAQ (reference sequence). CDR3 region: CASSDNRGDNEKLFF. CDR3 bases: TGTGCCAGCAGCGACAACAGGGGGGATAATGAAAAACTGTTTTTT.

The chain uses TRBV9 and TRBJ2-5; 9 bases fit TRBD1. CDR3 length: 15 residues. Trimming cost V 1 base and J 4 bases; bases outside gene matches: 5. Germline V lookup: CDR1 SGDLS, CDR2 YYNGEE. In DNA form, the CDR3 reads TGTGCCAGCAGCGTATCCTGGACAGGGGCAGAGACCCAGTACTTC. Protein sequence: CASSVSWTGAETQYF.

This clone was recorded a few times. The chain combines TRBV10-3 with TRBJ1-1, with D hard to call. Germline V lookup: CDR1 ENHRY, CDR2 SYGVKD. CDR3 length equals 13 residues. V was pared by 3 bases and J by 7 bases, with 12 bases between. The DNA for the CDR3 is TGTGCCATCAGTGACCCGGGGAGGAGTGAAGCTTTCTTT. Translating it yields CAISDPGRSEAFF.

V gene TRBV6-5 combines with J gene TRBJ2-7; D uncertain. The CDR3 consists of 13 residues. V lost 6 bases to trimming and J lost 5 bases, with 14 bases between them. In germline, CDR1 is MNHEY, CDR2 SVGAGI. The CDR3 DNA is TGTGCCAGCAGGAAGACAAAGGTTAACGAGCAGTACTTC. Encoded protein: CASRKTKVNEQYF.

V is TRBV28 and J is TRBJ2-2, with TRBD2 identical over 9 bases. Germline V gene data show CDR1 as MDHEN and CDR2 as SYDVKM. J gave up 5 bases and V 7 bases, and 14 bases lay outside the gene matches. The CDR3 consists of 17 residues. DNA for the CDR3: TGTGCCAGCACCGGCACGGGCGGGAGGGCGGGGACCGGGGAGCTGTTTTTT. It is translated as CASTGTGGRAGTGELFF.

There are a few counts of this clone. The chain couples TRBV19 to TRBJ1-1; D is unresolved. In germline, CDR1 is LNHDA, CDR2 SQIVND (reference sequence). V dropped 8 bases and J dropped 6 bases, with 16 bases sitting between them. The CDR3 runs 13 residues. CDR3 DNA sequence: TGTGCCAGTCACGGGTCGGAGACGGCTGAAGCTTTCTTT. It specifies CASHGSETAEAFF.